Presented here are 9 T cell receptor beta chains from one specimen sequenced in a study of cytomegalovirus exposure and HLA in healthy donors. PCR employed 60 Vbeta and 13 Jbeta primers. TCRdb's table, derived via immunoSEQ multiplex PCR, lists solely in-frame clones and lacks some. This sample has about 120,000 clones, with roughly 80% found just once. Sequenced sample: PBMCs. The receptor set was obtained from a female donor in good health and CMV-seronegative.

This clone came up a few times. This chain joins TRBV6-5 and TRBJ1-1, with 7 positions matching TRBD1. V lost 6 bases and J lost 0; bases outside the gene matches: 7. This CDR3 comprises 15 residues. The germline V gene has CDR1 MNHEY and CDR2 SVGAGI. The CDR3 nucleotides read TGTGCCAGCAGGGCTGGGACAGCAATGAACACTGAAGCTTTCTTT. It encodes CASRAGTAMNTEAFF.

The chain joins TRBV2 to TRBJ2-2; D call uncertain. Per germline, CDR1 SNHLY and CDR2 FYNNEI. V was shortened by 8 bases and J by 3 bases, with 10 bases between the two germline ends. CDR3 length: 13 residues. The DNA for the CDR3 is TGTGCCAGCTCTCGAGAGTACACCGGGGAGCTGTTTTTT. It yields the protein CASSREYTGELFF.

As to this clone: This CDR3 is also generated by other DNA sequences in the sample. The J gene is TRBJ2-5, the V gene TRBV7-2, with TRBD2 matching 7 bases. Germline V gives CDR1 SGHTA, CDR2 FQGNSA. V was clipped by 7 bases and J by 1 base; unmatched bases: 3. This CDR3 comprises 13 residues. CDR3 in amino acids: CASTRGSQETQYF. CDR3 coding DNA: TGTGCCAGCACGCGGGGGTCCCAAGAGACCCAGTACTTC.

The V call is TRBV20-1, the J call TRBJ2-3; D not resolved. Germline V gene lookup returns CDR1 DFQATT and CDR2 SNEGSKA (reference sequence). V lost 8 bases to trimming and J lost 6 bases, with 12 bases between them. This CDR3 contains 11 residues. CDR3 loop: CSPTGPDTQYF. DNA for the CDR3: TGCAGTCCCACTGGGCCCGATACGCAGTATTTT.

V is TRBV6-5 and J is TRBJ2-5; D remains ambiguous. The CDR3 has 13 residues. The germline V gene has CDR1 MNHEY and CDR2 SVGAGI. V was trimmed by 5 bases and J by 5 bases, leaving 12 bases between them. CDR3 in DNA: TGTGCCAGCAGTCGAAACGAGGCGGAGACCCAGTACTTC. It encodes CASSRNEAETQYF.

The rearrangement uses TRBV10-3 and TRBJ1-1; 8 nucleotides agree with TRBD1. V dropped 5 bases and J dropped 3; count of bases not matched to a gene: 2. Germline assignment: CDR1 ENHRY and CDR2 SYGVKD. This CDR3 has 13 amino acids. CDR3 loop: CAISTQGDTEAFF. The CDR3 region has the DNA TGTGCCATCAGTACACAGGGGGACACTGAAGCTTTCTTT.

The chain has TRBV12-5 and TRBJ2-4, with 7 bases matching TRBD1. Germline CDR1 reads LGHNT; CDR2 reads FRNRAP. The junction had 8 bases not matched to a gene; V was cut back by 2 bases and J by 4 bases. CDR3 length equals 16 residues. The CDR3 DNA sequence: TGTGCTAGTGGTTTGTCCGATCCGGGACAGAAAAACATTCAGTACTTC. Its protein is CASGLSDPGQKNIQYF. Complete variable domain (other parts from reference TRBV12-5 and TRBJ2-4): DARVTQTPRHKVTEMGQEVTMRCQPILGHNTVFWYRQTMMQGLELLAYFRNRAPLDDSGMPKDRFSAEMPDATLATLKIQPSEPRDSAVYFCASGLSDPGQKNIQYFGAGTRLSVL.

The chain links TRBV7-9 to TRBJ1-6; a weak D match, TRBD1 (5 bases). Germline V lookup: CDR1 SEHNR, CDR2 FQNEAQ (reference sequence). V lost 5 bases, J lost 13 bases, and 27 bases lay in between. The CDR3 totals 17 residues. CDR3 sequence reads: CASSPSGAGRMITPLHF. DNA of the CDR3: TGTGCCAGCAGCCCGAGCGGGGCGGGACGGATGATTACGCCCCTCCACTTT.

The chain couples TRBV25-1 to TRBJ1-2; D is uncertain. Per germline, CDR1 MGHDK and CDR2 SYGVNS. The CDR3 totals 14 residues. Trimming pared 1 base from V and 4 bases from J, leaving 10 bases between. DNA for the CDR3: TGTGCCAGCAGTGAATCCGACAACAGCTATGGCTACACCTTC. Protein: CASSESDNSYGYTF.